A single sample gave rise to the 5 T cell receptor beta chains below, sequenced in a study of blood T cell repertoires in COVID-19. Sequencing used immunoSEQ multiplex PCR; TCRdb keeps in-frame clones, though not all of them. The data hold hundreds of thousands of clones, with roughly nine tenths observed a single time. Sequenced material: peripheral blood. Receptors were obtained from a woman in her 30s with COVID-19, enrolled during active disease.

The CDR3 here is CASSQGGGSNEKLFF. CDR3 DNA: TGCGCCAGCAGCCAAGGTGGGGGCTCTAATGAAAAACTGTTTTTT. The genes are TRBV4-1 and TRBJ1-4; the D gene is possibly TRBD1 (6 bases). Trimming took off 1 base at V and 3 bases at J, with 9 bases between the two ends. The CDR3 contains 15 residues. Germline V gene sequence: CDR1 MGHRA, CDR2 YSYEKL.

CDR3 region: CASSLGSVSTNEKLFF. The CDR3 DNA reads as TGTGCCAGCAGCTTGGGTTCTGTGTCAACTAATGAAAAACTGTTTTTT. The chain carries TRBV5-8 and TRBJ1-4, with D uncertain. With 0 bases removed from V and 0 bases from J, the gap between germline ends came to 9 bases. Germline V gene sequence: CDR1 SGHTS, CDR2 YDEGEE. The CDR3 runs 16 residues.

The rearrangement links TRBV7-9 to TRBJ2-1, with TRBD1 matching over 8 bases. Germline V CDR1 and CDR2: SEHNR, FQNEAQ (reference sequence). Losses at the gene ends were 4 bases for V and 8 bases for J; bases not matched to a gene: 10. The CDR3 runs to 15 residues. The CDR3 spells CASSSGQGSLDEQFF. CDR3 in DNA: TGTGCCAGCAGCTCCGGACAGGGCTCTCTGGATGAGCAGTTCTTC.

V and J are TRBV30 and TRBJ1-2; D gene unclear. Germline V gene data show CDR1 as GTSNPN and CDR2 as SVGIG (reference sequence). The CDR3 covers 12 residues. The V end lost 3 bases, the J end lost 2 bases, and 7 bases lay between the germline ends. CDR3 DNA: TGTGCCTGGAGCGATCAGAACTATGGCTACACCTTC. It encodes CAWSDQNYGYTF.

This chain uses TRBV4-1 with TRBJ1-2; perhaps TRBD1 as D (5 bases). The CDR3 runs 15 residues. Per the germline V gene, CDR1 is MGHRA and CDR2 is YSYEKL. V lost 1 base, J lost 3 bases, and 12 bases lay in between. The CDR3 coding sequence is TGCGCCAGCAGCCAAGGGAGGGGACTCCACTATGGCTACACCTTC. Its protein is CASSQGRGLHYGYTF.